The entry that follows covers one T cell receptor (beta chain) sequence. The sample belongs to a study of blood T cell repertoires in COVID-19. The germline gives CDR1 SGHDN, CDR2 FVKESK. The CDR3 is made up of 17 amino acids. V lost 0 bases to trimming and J lost 4 bases, with 18 bases between them. Sequencing used immunoSEQ multiplex PCR; TCRdb keeps in-frame clones, though not all of them. The repertoire holds 150,000 to 200,000 clones, with 85% as singletons. Sequencing used peripheral blood. This chain uses TRBV14 with TRBJ1-2; weak D call: TRBD1 (6 bases). The source is a person aged 65 to 85 with COVID-19, enrolled during active disease. The CDR3 bases are TGTGCCAGCAGCCAAGATTTGATGGGGGCGCTTGGCTATGGCTACACCTTC. Its translation is CASSQDLMGALGYGYTF.